The present entry profiles one TCR beta chain with its context. What it recognizes is unknown. Libraries were prepared by immunoSEQ multiplex PCR; TCRdb keeps only in-frame clonotypes and omits some of them. The repertoire holds around 690,000 clones, with 80% to 95% as singletons. Germline loops: CDR1 SGHTS, CDR2 YDEGEE. V trimming: 0 bases; J trimming: 3 bases; junction bases outside the gene matches: 5. The CDR3 sequence is 16 residues long. The sample belongs to a study of shared clonotypes between healthy human individuals. Across the whole study: Donors had three CD4 naive, three CD4 memory, two CD8 naive and one CD8 memory plate apiece. General observations from the study: As a rule, naive subsets had a larger estimated richness than memory subsets. Sampling covered blood only; tissue repertoires likely differ.

Free of recent acute infections or vaccinations, the donors were healthy HIV-negative adults. V usage is TRBV5-8 and J usage is TRBJ1-5; 8 bases map to TRBD1. The source is a man between 18 and 35 years old in good health. Some clones in this sample may be carry-over from other donors' samples. Sequencing was carried out using memory CD8+ T cells from PBMCs. Subset defined: CD45RO+ cells pooled with CCR7-negative TemRA cells. For the CDR3, the DNA is TGTGCCAGCAGCTTGGAACGGGACAGGTACAATCAGCCCCAGCATTTT. It yields the protein CASSLERDRYNQPQHF. Together with reference TRBV5-8 and TRBJ1-5, the CDR3 gives the full variable domain: EAGVTQSPTHLIKTRGQQATLRCSPISGHTSVYWYQQALGLGLQFLLWYDEGEERNRGNFPPRFSGRQFPNYSSELNVNALELEDSALYLCASSLERDRYNQPQHFGDGTRLSIL.